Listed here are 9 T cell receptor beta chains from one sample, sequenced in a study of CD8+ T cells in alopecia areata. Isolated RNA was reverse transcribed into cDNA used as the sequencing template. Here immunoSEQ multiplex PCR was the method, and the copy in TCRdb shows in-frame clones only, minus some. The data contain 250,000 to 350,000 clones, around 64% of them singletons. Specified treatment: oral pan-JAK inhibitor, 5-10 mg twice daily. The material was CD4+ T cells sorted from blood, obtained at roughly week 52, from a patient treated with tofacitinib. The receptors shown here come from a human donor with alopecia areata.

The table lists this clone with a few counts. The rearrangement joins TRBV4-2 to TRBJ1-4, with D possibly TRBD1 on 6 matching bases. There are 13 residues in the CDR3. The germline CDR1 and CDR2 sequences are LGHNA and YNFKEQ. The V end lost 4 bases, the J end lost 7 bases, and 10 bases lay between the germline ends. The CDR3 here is CASSRGAGEKLFF. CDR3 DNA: TGTGCCAGCAGCCGGGGGGCTGGTGAAAAACTGTTTTTT.

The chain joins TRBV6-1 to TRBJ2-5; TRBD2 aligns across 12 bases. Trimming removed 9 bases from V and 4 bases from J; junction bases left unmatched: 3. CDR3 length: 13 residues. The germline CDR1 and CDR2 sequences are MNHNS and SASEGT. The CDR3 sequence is CASLAGGTETQYF. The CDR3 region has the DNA TGTGCCAGTCTAGCGGGGGGGACAGAGACCCAGTACTTC.

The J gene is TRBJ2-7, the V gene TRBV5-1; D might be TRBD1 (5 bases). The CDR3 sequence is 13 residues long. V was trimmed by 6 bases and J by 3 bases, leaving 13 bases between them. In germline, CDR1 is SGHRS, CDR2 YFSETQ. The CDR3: CASTAGSGYEQYF. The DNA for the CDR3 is TGCGCCAGCACCGCAGGGTCGGGCTACGAGCAGTACTTC. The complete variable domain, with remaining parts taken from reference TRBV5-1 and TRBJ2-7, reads KAGVTQTPRYLIKTRGQQVTLSCSPISGHRSVSWYQQTPGQGLQFLFEYFSETQRNKGNFPGRFSGRQFSNSRSEMNVSTLELGDSALYLCASTAGSGYEQYFGPGTRLTVT.

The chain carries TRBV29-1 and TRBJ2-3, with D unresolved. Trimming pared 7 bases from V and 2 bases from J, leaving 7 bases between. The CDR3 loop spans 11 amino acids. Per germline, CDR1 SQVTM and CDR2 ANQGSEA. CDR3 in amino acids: CSGTVTDTQYF. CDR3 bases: TGCAGCGGGACCGTCACAGATACGCAGTATTTT.

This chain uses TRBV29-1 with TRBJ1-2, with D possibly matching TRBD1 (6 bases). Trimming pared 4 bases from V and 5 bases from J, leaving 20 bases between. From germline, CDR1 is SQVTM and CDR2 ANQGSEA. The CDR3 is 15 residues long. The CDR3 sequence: CSVVSGQLRGYGYTF. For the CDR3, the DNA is TGCAGCGTTGTAAGCGGACAGCTTCGGGGATATGGCTACACCTTC.

CDR3 in DNA: TGCGCCAGCAGCTTCGGGACTAAGGCGGACACCGGGGAGCTGTTTTTT. It encodes CASSFGTKADTGELFF. The chain carries TRBV5-1 and TRBJ2-2; 7 nucleotides line up with TRBD2. Losses at the gene ends were 2 bases for V and 3 bases for J; bases not matched to a gene: 7. The CDR3 has 16 amino acids. Germline loops: CDR1 SGHRS, CDR2 YFSETQ.

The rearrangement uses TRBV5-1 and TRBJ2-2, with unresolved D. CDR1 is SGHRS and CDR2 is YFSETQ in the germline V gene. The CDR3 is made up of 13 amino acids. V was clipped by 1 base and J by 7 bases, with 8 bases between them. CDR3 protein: CASSLYANGELFF. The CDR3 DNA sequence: TGCGCCAGCAGCTTGTACGCGAACGGGGAGCTGTTTTTT.

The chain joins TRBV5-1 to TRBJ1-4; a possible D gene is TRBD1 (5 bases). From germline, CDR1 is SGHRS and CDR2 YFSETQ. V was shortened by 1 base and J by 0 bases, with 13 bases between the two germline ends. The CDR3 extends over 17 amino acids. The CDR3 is CASSLLAGIATNEKLFF. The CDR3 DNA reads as TGCGCCAGCAGCTTGTTAGCAGGGATTGCAACTAATGAAAAACTGTTTTTT.

The DNA of the CDR3 is TGCAGCGTTCGACAGGCGGCCGGGGAGACCCAGTACTTC. This codes for CSVRQAAGETQYF. The rearrangement joins TRBV29-1 to TRBJ2-5; D possibly corresponds to TRBD1 (6 bases). Germline-derived CDR1 and CDR2 are SQVTM and ANQGSEA. Trimming took off 5 bases at V and 5 bases at J, with 15 bases between the two ends. CDR3 size: 13 residues. Drawing the rest from reference TRBV29-1 and TRBJ2-5, the complete variable domain is SAVISQKPSRDICQRGTSLTIQCQVDSQVTMMFWYRQQPGQSLTLIATANQGSEATYESGFVIDKFPISRPNLTFSTLTVSNMSPEDSSIYLCSVRQAAGETQYFGPGTRLLVL.